The 20 T cell receptor beta chains listed next were all sequenced from one sample in a study of T-cell reconstitution after alpha-beta-depleted transplantation in children. TCRbeta library construction was performed incorporating unique molecular identifiers. MiXCR, applied by TCRdb to the PCR reads, yields one record per CDR3 protein. Counted here are about 290,000 distinct CDR3 sequences, around 7.1% occurring once; the ten biggest clones make up about 9.1%. Their antigens remain unidentified. Study conclusions and caveats: At one year after transplant, newly produced T cells mostly accounted for T-cell counts and diversity.

Specimen: peripheral blood, collected 360 days after TCRalphabeta/CD19-depleted stem cell transplant. The receptor source for this set is a female patient between 2 and 15 years old who had a stem cell transplant for Fanconi anemia, so the T cells may come from the graft donor.

The sample holds many counts of this clonotype. The J gene is TRBJ1-1, the V gene TRBV12-3 or TRBV12-4; the D is unclear. Trimming took 2 bases from V and 0 from J, leaving 4 bases between them. There are 13 residues in the CDR3. DNA for the CDR3: TGTGCCAGCAGTTTATCAGTGAACACTGAAGCTTTCTTT. Translated, it gives CASSLSVNTEAFF.

This clonotype was recorded many times. The V call is TRBV5-5, the J call TRBJ2-7; 9 bases are a match to TRBD1. The CDR3 spans 17 residues. V was clipped by 0 bases and J by 3 bases; unmatched bases: 10. Looked up from germline, CDR1 is SGHKS and CDR2 is YYEKEE (reference sequence). The CDR3 DNA follows: TGTGCCAGCAGCTTGGAGACAGGGGGTTCATACGTCTACGAGCAGTACTTC. It is translated as CASSLETGGSYVYEQYF. Full variable domain (remainder filled in from reference TRBV5-5 and TRBJ2-7): DAGVTQSPTHLIKTRGQQVTLRCSPISGHKSVSWYQQVLGQGPQFIFQYYEKEERGRGNFPDRFSARQFPNYSSELNVNALLLGDSALYLCASSLETGGSYVYEQYFGPGTRLTVT.

This chain links TRBV14 with TRBJ2-1; 11 nucleotides line up with TRBD2. CDR3 length: 18 residues. The V segment lost 1 base and the J segment 7 bases; nucleotides outside the gene matches: 12. Germline V lookup: CDR1 SGHDN, CDR2 FVKESK. CDR3 sequence reads: CASSQVLLAGGVANEQFF. CDR3 DNA: TGTGCCAGCAGCCAAGTCCTATTAGCGGGGGGGGTAGCAAATGAGCAGTTCTTC. The whole variable domain, remainder taken from reference TRBV14 and TRBJ2-1, is EAGVTQFPSHSVIEKGQTVTLRCDPISGHDNLYWYRRVMGKEIKFLLHFVKESKQDESGMPNNRFLAERTGGTYSTLKVQPAELEDSGVYFCASSQVLLAGGVANEQFFGPGTRLTVL.

In this sample, this clonotype turned up many times. The rearrangement links TRBV3-1 to TRBJ2-1, with a weak D call TRBD2 (6 bases). V was trimmed by 2 bases and J by 4 bases, leaving 9 bases between them. In germline, CDR1 is LGHDT, CDR2 YNNKEL (reference sequence). The CDR3 length is 14 residues. The CDR3 DNA follows: TGTGCCAGCAGCCAAAGACTAGTTTACAATGAGCAGTTCTTC. Amino acid sequence: CASSQRLVYNEQFF.

This clonotype was counted ten times or more. CDR3 in amino acids: CASSQASGAGEQYF. DNA for the CDR3: TGTGCCAGCAGCCAAGCCTCCGGGGCCGGGGAGCAGTACTTC. The rearrangement uses TRBV3-1 and TRBJ2-7, with D possibly being TRBD1 or TRBD2 (5 bases each). This CDR3 has 14 amino acids. V was shortened by 1 base and J by 7 bases, with 14 bases between the two germline ends. In germline, CDR1 is LGHDT, CDR2 YNNKEL (reference sequence).

The chain couples TRBV2 to TRBJ1-1; D remains ambiguous. Germline CDR1 is SNHLY and CDR2 is FYNNEI. This CDR3 region has 14 residues. V was pared by 8 bases and J by 5 bases, with 18 bases between. Here the CDR3 reads CASRNREGLTEAFF. Written as DNA, the CDR3 is TGTGCCAGCCGAAACCGGGAAGGGTTGACTGAAGCTTTCTTT.

This clonotype appeared many times. The V call is TRBV10-3, the J call TRBJ2-5; D may be TRBD1 (5 bases). Per germline, CDR1 ENHRY and CDR2 SYGVKD. The CDR3 totals 18 residues. The germline V and J ends were trimmed by 0 bases and 0 bases, with 17 bases remaining between them. CDR3 in DNA: TGTGCCATCAGTGAGTCCTTTGGACATGACGAATACCAAGAGACCCAGTACTTC. Translation: CAISESFGHDEYQETQYF.

The V gene is TRBV6-2 or TRBV6-3, the J gene TRBJ2-3; 9 nucleotides agree with TRBD2. Unmatched junction bases numbered 9, after V lost 2 bases and J lost 0 bases. In germline, CDR1 is MNHEY, CDR2 SVGEGT. This CDR3 spans 18 amino acids. Here the CDR3 reads CASSYIAGGPGSTDTQYF. In nucleotides, the CDR3 is TGTGCCAGCAGTTACATTGCGGGGGGGCCAGGAAGCACAGATACGCAGTATTTT.

The chain employs TRBV20-1 and TRBJ2-3; no definite D call. The CDR3 contains 13 residues. Germline CDR1 DFQATT, CDR2 SNEGSKA (reference sequence). The V end lost 5 bases, the J end lost 5 bases, and 14 bases lay between the germline ends. The CDR3 bases are TGCAGTGCTGCCTTCCAGCTGGGAGATACGCAGTATTTT. Amino acid sequence: CSAAFQLGDTQYF.

This clonotype turned up a few times. V and J are TRBV5-1 and TRBJ2-1; a weak D match, TRBD2 (5 bases). Trimming left V 0 bases short and J 6 bases short, with 13 bases between. Germline-derived CDR1 and CDR2 are SGHRS and YFSETQ. The CDR3 extends over 15 amino acids. The CDR3 loop is CASSLEGLRGNEQFF. The CDR3 bases are TGCGCCAGCAGCTTGGAGGGCCTTCGGGGCAATGAGCAGTTCTTC.

This chain joins TRBV7-2 and TRBJ2-1; no clear D gene. The CDR3 is made up of 14 amino acids. The V end was cut by 4 bases, the J end by 2 bases, with 9 bases between. CDR1 is SGHTA, CDR2 FQGNSA, per germline. The CDR3 sequence is CASSSADTYNEQFF. CDR3 DNA sequence: TGTGCCAGCAGCTCCGCTGACACCTACAATGAGCAGTTCTTC. The full variable domain, with the rest looked up from reference TRBV7-2 and TRBJ2-1, is GAGVSQSPSNKVTEKGKDVELRCDPISGHTALYWYRQSLGQGLEFLIYFQGNSAPDKSGLPSDRFSAERTGGSVSTLTIQRTQQEDSAVYLCASSSADTYNEQFFGPGTRLTVL.

This chain uses TRBV5-1 with TRBJ1-2; D is perhaps TRBD1 (5 bases). Trimming shortened V by 0 bases and J by 6 bases, and 12 bases separated the two germline ends. Germline V gives CDR1 SGHRS, CDR2 YFSETQ. The CDR3 spans 14 residues. CDR3 protein: CASSLGPGRDGYTF. The CDR3, as DNA: TGCGCCAGCAGCTTGGGCCCGGGACGGGATGGCTACACCTTC.

This clonotype was detected many times. The chain has TRBV29-1 and TRBJ1-4, with 7 nucleotides matching TRBD1. CDR1 is SQVTM, CDR2 ANQGSEA, per germline. CDR3 length: 13 residues. With V trimmed by 6 bases and J by 3 bases, 4 bases remained unmatched. In nucleotides, the CDR3 is TGCAGCGTCCACAGGGGCCCTAATGAAAAACTGTTTTTT. Translated: CSVHRGPNEKLFF. Combining the CDR3 with reference TRBV29-1 and TRBJ1-4 gives the whole variable domain SAVISQKPSRDICQRGTSLTIQCQVDSQVTMMFWYRQQPGQSLTLIATANQGSEATYESGFVIDKFPISRPNLTFSTLTVSNMSPEDSSIYLCSVHRGPNEKLFFGSGTQLSVL.

This clonotype was seen ten or more times. This chain uses TRBV27 with TRBJ2-2; 10 positions match TRBD2. V lost 6 bases and J lost 5; bases outside the gene matches: 9. The CDR3 is made up of 16 amino acids. Germline CDR1 and CDR2: MNHEY and SMNVEV (reference sequence). The CDR3 DNA sequence: TGTGCCAGCAGCGGTCTAGCGGGAGCCCTGACCGGGGAGCTGTTTTTT. Residues: CASSGLAGALTGELFF.

This clonotype was seen at least ten times. The J gene is TRBJ1-1, the V gene TRBV7-2; D is possibly TRBD1 (5 bases). The CDR3 totals 13 residues. Germline V gene lookup returns CDR1 SGHTA and CDR2 FQGNSA. V lost 1 base, J lost 8 bases, and 11 bases lay in between. The CDR3 is CASSLGWGSEAFF. DNA for the CDR3: TGTGCCAGCAGCTTAGGCTGGGGGTCGGAAGCTTTCTTT.

This clonotype occurred many times. This chain joins TRBV12-3 or TRBV12-4 and TRBJ1-3; D not resolved. V shed 2 bases and J shed 0 bases, with 14 bases lying between them. The CDR3 loop spans 17 amino acids. Here the CDR3 DNA reads TGTGCCAGCAGTTTATTAAGCCTGGGCAGCTCTGGAAACACCATATATTTT. It specifies CASSLLSLGSSGNTIYF.

The CDR3: CASSGGQRNQPQHF. The CDR3 nucleotides are TGTGCCAGCAGTGGGGGACAGAGAAATCAGCCCCAGCATTTT. The chain is built from TRBV2 and TRBJ1-5, with TRBD1 matching over 7 bases. The ends lost 4 bases at V and 4 bases at J; junction bases unmatched: 4. The CDR3 consists of 14 residues. Germline loops: CDR1 SNHLY, CDR2 FYNNEI.

This clonotype was counted many times. This CDR3 reads CASSQGRGYYNEQFF. The CDR3 nucleotides are TGCGCCAGCAGCCAAGGCAGGGGGTATTACAATGAGCAGTTCTTC. The chain recombines TRBV4-1 with TRBJ2-1, with 7 bases identical to TRBD1. CDR1 and CDR2 (germline): MGHRA, YSYEKL. The CDR3 length is 15 residues. V gave up 1 base and J gave up 4 bases; unmatched junction bases: 4.

For this clonotype: A read error may explain this, as a much larger clone is one base away. The conserved final phenylalanine or tryptophan is absent from the CDR3, which likely points to a read error. The rearrangement joins TRBV28 to TRBJ1-2; maybe TRBD1 (6 bases). CDR1 and CDR2 (germline): MDHEN, SYDVKM. The CDR3 runs 13 residues. V lost 6 bases and J lost 4, with 12 bases in between. In DNA form, the CDR3 reads TGTGCCAGCAGACCAACAGGGCTCTATGGCTACACCTAC. Residues: CASRPTGLYGYTY.

At least ten counts were recorded for this clonotype. The V call is TRBV5-1, the J call TRBJ1-2; 7 bases line up with TRBD1. The germline CDR1 and CDR2 sequences are SGHRS and YFSETQ. V dropped 4 bases and J dropped 4; count of bases not matched to a gene: 7. The CDR3 is made up of 14 amino acids. The CDR3 sequence: CASSTLRDSYGYTF. In DNA form, the CDR3 reads TGCGCCAGCAGCACACTCCGGGACAGCTATGGCTACACCTTC.